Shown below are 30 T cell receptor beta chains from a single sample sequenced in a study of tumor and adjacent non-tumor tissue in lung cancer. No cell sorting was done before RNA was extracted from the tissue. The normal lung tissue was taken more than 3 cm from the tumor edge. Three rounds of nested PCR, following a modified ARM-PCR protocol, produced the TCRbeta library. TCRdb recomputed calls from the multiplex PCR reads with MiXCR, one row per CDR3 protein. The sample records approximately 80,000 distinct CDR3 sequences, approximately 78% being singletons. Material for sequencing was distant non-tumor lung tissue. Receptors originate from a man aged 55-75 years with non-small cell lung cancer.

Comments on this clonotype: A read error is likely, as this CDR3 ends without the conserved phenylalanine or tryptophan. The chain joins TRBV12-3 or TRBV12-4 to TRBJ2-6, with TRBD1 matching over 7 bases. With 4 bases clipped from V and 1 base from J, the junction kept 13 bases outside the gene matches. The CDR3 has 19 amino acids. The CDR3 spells CASSSRIRDSPSGANVLTS. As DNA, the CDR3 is TGTGCCAGCAGTTCCCGTATCCGGGACAGTCCATCTGGGGCCAACGTCCTGACTTCC.

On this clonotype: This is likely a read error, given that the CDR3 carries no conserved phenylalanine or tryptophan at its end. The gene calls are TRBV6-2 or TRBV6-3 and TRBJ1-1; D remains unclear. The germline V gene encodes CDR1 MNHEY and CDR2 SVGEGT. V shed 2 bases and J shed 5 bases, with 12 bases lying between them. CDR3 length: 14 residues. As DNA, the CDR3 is TGTGCCAGCAGTTACCCTTACGGGAATACTGAAGCTTTCCTT. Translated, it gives CASSYPYGNTEAFL.

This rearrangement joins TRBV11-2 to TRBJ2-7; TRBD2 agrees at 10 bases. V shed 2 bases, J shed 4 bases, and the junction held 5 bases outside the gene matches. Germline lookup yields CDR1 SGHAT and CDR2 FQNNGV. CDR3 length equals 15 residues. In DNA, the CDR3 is TGTGCCAGCAGCTTACTAGGGACTAGCGCGTACGAGCAGTACTTC. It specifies CASSLLGTSAYEQYF.

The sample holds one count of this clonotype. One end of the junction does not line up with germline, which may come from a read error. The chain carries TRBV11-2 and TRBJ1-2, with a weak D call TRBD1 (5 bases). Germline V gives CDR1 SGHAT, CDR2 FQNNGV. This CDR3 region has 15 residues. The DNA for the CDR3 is TGTGCCAGCAGCTTAATGATGGGGGATTATTATGGCTACATCTTC. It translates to CASSLMMGDYYGYIF.

This chain's CDR3 is CVSSLVGGTEAFF. CDR3 coding DNA: TGTGTTAGCAGCTTAGTTGGGGGCACTGAAGCTTTCTTT. This chain connects TRBV11-2 to TRBJ1-1, with D possibly TRBD1 on 5 matching bases. CDR1 is SGHAT, CDR2 FQNNGV, per germline. The CDR3 loop spans 13 amino acids.

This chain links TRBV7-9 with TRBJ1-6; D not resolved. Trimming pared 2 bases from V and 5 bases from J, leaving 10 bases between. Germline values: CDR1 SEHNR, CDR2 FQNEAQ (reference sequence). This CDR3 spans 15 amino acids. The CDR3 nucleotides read TGTGCCAGCAGCTTAAAAGGATTACATAATTCACCCCTCCACTTT. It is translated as CASSLKGLHNSPLHF.

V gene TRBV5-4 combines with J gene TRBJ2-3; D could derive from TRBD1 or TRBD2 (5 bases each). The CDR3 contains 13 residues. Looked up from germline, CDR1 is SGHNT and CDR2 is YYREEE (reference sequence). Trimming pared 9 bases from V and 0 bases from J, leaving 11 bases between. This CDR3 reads CAMTGASTDTQYF. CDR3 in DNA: TGTGCCATGACCGGGGCTAGCACAGATACGCAGTATTTT.

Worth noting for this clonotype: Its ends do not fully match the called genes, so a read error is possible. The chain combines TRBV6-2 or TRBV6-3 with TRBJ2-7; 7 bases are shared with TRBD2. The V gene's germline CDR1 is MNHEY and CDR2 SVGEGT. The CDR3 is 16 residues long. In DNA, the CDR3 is TGTGCTAGCAGTTACTCCCTGGGGACTAACTCCTACGAGCAGTACTTC. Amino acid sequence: CASSYSLGTNSYEQYF.

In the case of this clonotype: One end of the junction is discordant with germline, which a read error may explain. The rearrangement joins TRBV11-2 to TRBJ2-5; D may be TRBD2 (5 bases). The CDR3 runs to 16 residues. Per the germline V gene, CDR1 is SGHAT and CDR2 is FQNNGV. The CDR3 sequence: CANSSTMEVSRETQYF. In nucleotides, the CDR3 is TGTGCCAACAGCTCCACAATGGAGGTGTCAAGGGAGACCCAGTACTTC.

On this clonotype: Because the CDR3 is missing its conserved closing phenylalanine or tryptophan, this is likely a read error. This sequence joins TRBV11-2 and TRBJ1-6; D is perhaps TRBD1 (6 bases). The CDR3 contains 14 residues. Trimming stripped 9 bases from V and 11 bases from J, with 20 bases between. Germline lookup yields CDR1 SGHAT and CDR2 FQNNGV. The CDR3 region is CASSAGGQGPPLHI. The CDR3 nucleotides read TGTGCCAGTAGCGCGGGGGGGCAGGGACCACCCCTCCACATT.

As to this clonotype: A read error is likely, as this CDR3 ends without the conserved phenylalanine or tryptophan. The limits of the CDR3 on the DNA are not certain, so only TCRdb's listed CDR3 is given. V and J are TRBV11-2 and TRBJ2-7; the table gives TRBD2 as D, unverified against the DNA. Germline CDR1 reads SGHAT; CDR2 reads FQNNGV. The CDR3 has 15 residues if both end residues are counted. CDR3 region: CASSPERGGYYEQNL.

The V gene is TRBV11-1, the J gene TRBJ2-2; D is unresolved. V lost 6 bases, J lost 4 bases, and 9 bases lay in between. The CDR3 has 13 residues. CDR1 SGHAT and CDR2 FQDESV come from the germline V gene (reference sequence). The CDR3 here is CASRPRATGELFF. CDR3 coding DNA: TGTGCCAGCAGACCTAGGGCCACCGGGGAGCTGTTTTTT.

The CDR3 reads CASSWGRGKTQYF. CDR3 sequence (DNA): TGTGCCAGCAGCTGGGGGAGAGGGAAGACCCAGTACTTC. The chain employs TRBV11-2 and TRBJ2-5; D may correspond to TRBD1 or TRBD2 (5 bases each). V lost 4 bases to trimming and J lost 6 bases, with 12 bases between them. Per germline, CDR1 SGHAT and CDR2 FQNNGV. The CDR3 covers 13 residues.

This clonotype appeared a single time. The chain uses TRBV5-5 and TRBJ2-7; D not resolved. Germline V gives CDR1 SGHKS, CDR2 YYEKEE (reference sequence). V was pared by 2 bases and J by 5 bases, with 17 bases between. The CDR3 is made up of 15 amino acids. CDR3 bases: TGTGCCAGCAGCTTATCAGTTCACGGAACCCACGAGCAGTACTTC. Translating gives CASSLSVHGTHEQYF.

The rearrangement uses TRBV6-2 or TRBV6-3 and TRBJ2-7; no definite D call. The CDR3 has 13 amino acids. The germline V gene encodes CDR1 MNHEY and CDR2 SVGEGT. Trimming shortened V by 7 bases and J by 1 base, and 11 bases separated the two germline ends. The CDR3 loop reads CASTTPRSYEQYF. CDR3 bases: TGTGCCAGCACCACGCCAAGATCCTACGAGCAGTACTTC.

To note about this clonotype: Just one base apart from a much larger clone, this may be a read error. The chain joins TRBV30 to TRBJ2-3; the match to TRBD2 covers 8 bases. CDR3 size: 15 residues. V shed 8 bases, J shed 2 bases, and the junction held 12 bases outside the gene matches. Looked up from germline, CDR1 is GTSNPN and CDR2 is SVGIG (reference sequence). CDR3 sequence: CARLPAGLDTDTQYF. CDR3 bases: TGTGCCAGACTACCGGCGGGACTAGACACAGATACGCAGTATTTT. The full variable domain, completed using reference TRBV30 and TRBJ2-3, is SQTIHQWPATLVQPVGSPLSLECTVEGTSNPNLYWYRQAAGRGLQLLFYSVGIGQISSEVPQNLSASRPQDRQFILSSKKLLLSDSGFYLCARLPAGLDTDTQYFGPGTRLTVL.

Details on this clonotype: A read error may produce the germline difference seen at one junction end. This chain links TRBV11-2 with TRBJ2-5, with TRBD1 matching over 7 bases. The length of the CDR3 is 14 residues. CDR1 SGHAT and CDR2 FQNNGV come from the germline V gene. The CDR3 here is CASSSGQVQETHCF. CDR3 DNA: TGTGCCAGCAGCTCTGGACAGGTCCAAGAAACCCATTGCTTC.

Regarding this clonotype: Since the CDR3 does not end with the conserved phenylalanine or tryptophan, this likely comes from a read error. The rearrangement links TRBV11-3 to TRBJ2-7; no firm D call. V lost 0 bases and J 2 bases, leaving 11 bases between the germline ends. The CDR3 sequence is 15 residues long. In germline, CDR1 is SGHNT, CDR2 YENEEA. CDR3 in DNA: TGTGCCAGCAGCTTAGATCATGGCAGAGCCTACGAGCAGTACATC. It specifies CASSLDHGRAYEQYI.

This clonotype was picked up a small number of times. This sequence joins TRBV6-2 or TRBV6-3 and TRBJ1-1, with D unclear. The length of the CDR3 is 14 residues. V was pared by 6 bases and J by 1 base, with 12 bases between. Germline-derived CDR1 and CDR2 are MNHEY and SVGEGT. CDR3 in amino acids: CASSYLYGNTEAFF. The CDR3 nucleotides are TGTGCCAGCAGCTACCTATACGGGAACACTGAAGCTTTCTTT.

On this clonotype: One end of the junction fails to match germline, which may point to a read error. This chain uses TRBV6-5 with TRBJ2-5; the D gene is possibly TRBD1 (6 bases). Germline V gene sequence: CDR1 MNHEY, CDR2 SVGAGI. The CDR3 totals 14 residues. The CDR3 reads CVSNDTGTAGAQYF. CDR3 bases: TGTGTCAGCAATGATACCGGGACCGCAGGGGCCCAGTACTTC.

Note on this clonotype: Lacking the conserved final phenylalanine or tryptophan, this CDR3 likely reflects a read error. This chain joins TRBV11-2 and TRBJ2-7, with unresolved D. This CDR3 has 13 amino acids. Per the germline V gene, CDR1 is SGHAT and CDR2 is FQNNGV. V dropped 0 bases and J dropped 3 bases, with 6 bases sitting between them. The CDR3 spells CASSLEIRYEQYL. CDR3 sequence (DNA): TGTGCCAGCAGCTTAGAGATCCGCTACGAGCAGTACCTC.

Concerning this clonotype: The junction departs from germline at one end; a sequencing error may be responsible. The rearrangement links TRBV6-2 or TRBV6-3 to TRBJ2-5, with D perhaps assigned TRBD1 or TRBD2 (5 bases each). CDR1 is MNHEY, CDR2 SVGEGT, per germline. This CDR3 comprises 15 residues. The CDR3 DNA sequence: TGTGCCAGCAGTTCCGTTCAGGGAGTCCAAGGGACCCAGTACTTC. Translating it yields CASSSVQGVQGTQYF.

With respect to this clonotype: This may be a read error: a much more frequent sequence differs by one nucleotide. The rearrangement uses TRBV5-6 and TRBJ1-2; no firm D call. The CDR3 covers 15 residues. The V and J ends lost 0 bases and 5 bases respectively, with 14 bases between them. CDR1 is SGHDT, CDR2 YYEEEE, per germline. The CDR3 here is CASSLAAVSGYGYTF. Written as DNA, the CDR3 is TGTGCCAGCAGCTTGGCCGCAGTATCGGGGTATGGCTACACCTTC.

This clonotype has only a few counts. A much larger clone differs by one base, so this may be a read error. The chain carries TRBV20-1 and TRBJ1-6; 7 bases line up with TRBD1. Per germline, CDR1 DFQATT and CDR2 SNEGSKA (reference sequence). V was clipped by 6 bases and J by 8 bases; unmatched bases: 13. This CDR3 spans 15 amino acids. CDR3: CSAKNSGQLYSPLHF. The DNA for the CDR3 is TGCAGTGCCAAAAACTCGGGACAGCTTTATTCACCCCTCCACTTT.

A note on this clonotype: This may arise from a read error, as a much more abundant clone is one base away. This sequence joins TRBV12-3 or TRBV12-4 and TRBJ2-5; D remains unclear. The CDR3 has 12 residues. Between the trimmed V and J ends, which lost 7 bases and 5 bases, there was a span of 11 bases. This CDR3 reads CASNPGRETQYF. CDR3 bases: TGTGCCAGCAACCCGGGCCGCGAGACCCAGTACTTC.

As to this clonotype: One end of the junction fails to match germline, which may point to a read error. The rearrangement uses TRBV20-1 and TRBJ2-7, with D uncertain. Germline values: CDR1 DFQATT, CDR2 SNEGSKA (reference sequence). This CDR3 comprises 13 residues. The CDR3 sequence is CSAMGIAIGEQYF. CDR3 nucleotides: TGCAGTGCTATGGGGATTGCTATAGGCGAGCAATACTTC.

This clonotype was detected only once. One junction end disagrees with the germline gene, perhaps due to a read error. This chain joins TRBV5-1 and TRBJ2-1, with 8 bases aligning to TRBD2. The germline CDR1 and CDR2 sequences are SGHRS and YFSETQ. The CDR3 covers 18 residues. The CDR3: CASRLGLGDFSSYNVQFF. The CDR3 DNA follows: TGCGCCAGCAGATTGGGACTAGGGGACTTCAGCTCCTACAATGTGCAGTTCTTC.

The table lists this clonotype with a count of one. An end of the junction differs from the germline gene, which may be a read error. CDR3 sequence: CSVRVSGGGSNTGAVF. CDR3 coding DNA: TGCAGTGTTAGAGTTTCGGGTGGGGGGAGCAACACCGGAGCTGTTTTT. The chain is built from TRBV20-1 and TRBJ2-2; D is perhaps TRBD2 (6 bases). The CDR3 extends over 16 amino acids. Per germline, CDR1 DFQATT and CDR2 SNEGSKA (reference sequence).

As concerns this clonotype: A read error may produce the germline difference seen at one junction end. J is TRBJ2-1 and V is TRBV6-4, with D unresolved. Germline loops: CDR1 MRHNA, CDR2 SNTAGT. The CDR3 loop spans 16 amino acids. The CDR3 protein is CVSSKQAPPVGNEHFF. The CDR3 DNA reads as TGTGTCAGCAGTAAGCAGGCGCCCCCGGTTGGGAATGAGCATTTCTTC.

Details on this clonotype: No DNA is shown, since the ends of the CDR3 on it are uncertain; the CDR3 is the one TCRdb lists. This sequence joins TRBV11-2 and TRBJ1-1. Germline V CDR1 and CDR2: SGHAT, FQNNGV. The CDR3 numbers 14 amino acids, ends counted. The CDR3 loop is CAISLVGRGTEVFF.